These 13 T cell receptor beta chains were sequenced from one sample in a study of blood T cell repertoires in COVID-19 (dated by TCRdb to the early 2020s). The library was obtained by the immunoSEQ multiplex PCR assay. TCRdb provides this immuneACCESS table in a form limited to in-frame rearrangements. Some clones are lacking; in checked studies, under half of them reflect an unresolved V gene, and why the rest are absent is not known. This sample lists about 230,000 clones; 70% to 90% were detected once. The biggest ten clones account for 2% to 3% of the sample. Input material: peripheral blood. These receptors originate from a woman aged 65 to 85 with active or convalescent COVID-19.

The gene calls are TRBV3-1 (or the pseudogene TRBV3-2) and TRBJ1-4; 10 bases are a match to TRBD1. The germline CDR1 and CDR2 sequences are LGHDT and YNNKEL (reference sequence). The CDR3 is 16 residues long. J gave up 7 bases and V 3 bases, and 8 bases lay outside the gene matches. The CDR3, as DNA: TGTGCCAGCAGCCAGATCGCGGGACAGGGGCCTGAAAAACTGTTTTTT. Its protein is CASSQIAGQGPEKLFF.

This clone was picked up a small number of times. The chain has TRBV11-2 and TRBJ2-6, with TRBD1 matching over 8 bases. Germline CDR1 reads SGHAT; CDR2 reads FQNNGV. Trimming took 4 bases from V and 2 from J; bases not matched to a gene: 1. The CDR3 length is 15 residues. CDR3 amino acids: CASSSRGPGANVLTF. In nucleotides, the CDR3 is TGTGCCAGCAGCTCCAGGGGGCCTGGGGCCAACGTCCTGACTTTC.

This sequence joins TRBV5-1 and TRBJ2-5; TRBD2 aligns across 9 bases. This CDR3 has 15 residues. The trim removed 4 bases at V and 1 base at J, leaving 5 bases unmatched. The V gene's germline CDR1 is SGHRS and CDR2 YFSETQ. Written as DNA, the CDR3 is TGCGCCAGCAGCCGATCGGGACTAGCCCAAGAGACCCAGTACTTC. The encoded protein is CASSRSGLAQETQYF.

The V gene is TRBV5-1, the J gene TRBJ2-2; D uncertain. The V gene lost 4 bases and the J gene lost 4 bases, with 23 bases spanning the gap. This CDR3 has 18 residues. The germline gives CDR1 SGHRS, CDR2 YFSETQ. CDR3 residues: CASSLTRVGFPLTGELFF. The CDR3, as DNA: TGCGCCAGCAGCCTAACCCGCGTGGGCTTCCCACTCACCGGGGAGCTGTTTTTT. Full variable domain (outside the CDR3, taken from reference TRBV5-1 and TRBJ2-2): KAGVTQTPRYLIKTRGQQVTLSCSPISGHRSVSWYQQTPGQGLQFLFEYFSETQRNKGNFPGRFSGRQFSNSRSEMNVSTLELGDSALYLCASSLTRVGFPLTGELFFGEGSRLTVL.

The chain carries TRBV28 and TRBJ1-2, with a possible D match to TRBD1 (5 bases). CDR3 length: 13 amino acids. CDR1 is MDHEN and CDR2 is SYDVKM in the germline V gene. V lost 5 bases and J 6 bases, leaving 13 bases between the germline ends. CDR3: CASSQQGIDGYTF. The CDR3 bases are TGTGCCAGCAGTCAGCAGGGAATAGATGGCTACACCTTC.

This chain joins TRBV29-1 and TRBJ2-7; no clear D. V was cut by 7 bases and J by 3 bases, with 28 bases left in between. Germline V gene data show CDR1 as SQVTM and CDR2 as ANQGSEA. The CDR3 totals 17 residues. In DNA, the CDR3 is TGCAGCGCGATCATCATTGGGTCAAGCGCGAGGTTCTACGAGCAGTACTTC. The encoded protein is CSAIIIGSSARFYEQYF.

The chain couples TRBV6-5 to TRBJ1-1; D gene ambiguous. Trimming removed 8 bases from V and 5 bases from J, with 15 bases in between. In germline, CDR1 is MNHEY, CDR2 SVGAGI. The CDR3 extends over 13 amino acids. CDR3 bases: TGTGCCAGCTATGTCTCCAGCGGGACTGAAGCTTTCTTT. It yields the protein CASYVSSGTEAFF.

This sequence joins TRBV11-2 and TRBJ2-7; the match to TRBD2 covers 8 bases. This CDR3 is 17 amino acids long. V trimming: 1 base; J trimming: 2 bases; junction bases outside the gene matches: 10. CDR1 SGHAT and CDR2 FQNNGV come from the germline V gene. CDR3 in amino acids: CASSLVAHSGATYEQYF. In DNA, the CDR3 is TGTGCCAGCAGCTTAGTTGCCCATAGCGGGGCCACCTACGAGCAGTACTTC.

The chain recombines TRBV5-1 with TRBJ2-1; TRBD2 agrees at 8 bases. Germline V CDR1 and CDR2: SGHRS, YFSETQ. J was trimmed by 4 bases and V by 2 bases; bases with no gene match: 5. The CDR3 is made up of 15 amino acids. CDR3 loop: CASSFQAGAYNEQFF. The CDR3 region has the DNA TGCGCCAGCAGCTTCCAAGCGGGAGCTTACAATGAGCAGTTCTTC.

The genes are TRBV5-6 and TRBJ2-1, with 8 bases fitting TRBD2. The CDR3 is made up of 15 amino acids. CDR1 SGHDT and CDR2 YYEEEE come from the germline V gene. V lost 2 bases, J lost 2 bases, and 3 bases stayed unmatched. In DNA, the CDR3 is TGTGCCAGCAGCTTCTTAGCGGGACCCTACAATGAGCAGTTCTTC. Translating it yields CASSFLAGPYNEQFF.

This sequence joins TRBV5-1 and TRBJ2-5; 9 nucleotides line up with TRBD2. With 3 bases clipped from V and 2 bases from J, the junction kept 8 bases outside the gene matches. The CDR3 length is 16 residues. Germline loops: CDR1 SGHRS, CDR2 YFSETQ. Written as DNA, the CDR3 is TGCGCCAGCAGCTCTGGGACTAGCCTCCAGCAAGAGACCCAGTACTTC. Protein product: CASSSGTSLQQETQYF.

CDR3 sequence reads: CASGGQSNYGYTF. DNA for the CDR3: TGTGCCAGCGGCGGACAAAGCAACTATGGCTACACCTTC. The chain links TRBV2 to TRBJ1-2, with D possibly TRBD1 on 5 matching bases. Trimming removed 8 bases at V and 2 bases at J, with 12 bases between. There are 13 residues in the CDR3. Germline V gives CDR1 SNHLY, CDR2 FYNNEI.

CDR3 DNA sequence: TGTGCCAGCTCTCGGACAGACCCAATCTATGGCTACACCTTC. Amino acid sequence: CASSRTDPIYGYTF. The chain carries TRBV18 and TRBJ1-2, with D possibly being TRBD1 (6 bases). From germline, CDR1 is KGHSH and CDR2 LQKENI. V lost 6 bases and J lost 4, with 15 bases in between. The CDR3 totals 14 residues.